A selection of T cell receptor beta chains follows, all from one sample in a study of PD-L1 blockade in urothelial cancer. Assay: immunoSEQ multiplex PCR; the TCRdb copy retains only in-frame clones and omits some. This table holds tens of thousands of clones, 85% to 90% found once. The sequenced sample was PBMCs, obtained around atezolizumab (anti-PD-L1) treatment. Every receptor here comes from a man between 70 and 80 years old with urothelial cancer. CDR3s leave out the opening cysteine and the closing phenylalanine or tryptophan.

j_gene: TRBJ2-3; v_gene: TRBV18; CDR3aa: ASSSSTDTQY
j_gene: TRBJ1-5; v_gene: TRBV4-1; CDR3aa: ASSQDRDNQPQH
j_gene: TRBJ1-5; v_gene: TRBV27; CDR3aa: ASSLGGSYQPQH
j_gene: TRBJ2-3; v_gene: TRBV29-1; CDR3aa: SANTRTGGYSTDTQY
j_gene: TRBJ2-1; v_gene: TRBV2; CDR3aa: ASNLRGTVFNNEQF
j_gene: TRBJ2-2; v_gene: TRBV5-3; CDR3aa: ARSLGLAGSGTGELF
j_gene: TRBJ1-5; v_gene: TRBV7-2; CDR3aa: ASSLLGQGTFNQPQH
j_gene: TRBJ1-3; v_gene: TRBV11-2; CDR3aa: ASSLGKSGNTIY
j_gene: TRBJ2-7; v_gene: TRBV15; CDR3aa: ATSRGQGGFHEQY
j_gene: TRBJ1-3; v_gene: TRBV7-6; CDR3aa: ASSFAGNSGNTIY
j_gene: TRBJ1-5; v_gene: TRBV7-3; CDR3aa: ASSSLPGSNQPQH
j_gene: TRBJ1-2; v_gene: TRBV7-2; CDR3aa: ASSSDRGPWGYT
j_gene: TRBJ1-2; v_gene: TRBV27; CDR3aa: ASKFGHVGTGGYT
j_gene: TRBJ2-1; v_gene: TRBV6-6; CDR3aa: ASTQRPPGLAGEQF
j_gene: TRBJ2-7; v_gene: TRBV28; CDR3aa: ASSPEGARIYEQY
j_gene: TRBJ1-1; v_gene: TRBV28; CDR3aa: ASITGERAF
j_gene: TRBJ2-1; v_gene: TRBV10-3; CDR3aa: ATGGTSEYNEQF
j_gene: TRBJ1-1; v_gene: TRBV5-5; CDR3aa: ASSLVPGVNTEAF
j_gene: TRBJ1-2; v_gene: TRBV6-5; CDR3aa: ASTSPGYGYT
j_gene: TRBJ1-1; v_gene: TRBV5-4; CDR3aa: ASSGGGNTEAF
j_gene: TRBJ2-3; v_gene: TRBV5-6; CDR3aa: ASSPRPASGSVGDTQY
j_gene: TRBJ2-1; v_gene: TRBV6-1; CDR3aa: ASTFGPYNEQF
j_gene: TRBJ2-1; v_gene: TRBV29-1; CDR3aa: SVAITSGSRGEQF